The text below deals with one TCR beta chain. This CDR3 has 15 amino acids. With 2 bases clipped from V and 10 bases from J, the junction kept 7 bases outside the gene matches. The germline CDR1 and CDR2 sequences are SGHTA and FQGTGA. This entry comes from a study of OX40 agonist ivuxolimab in advanced cancers. The repertoire was sequenced with immunoSEQ multiplex PCR; TCRdb's copy has only in-frame clones and lacks some. Of tens of thousands of clones listed, around four fifths were seen once; the top ten hold approximately 11%. The origin of this receptor is an adult with an advanced solid tumor such as melanoma, head and neck, liver or kidney cancer. Sequences were derived from CD4+ or CD8+ T cells sorted from blood, sampled in a trial of the OX40 agonist ivuxolimab. The chain couples TRBV7-3 to TRBJ2-1; 11 nucleotides line up with TRBD2. CDR3 DNA sequence: TGTGCCAGCAGCTTACTCCTAGCGGGAGGAGGGGAGCAGTTCTTC. Its protein is CASSLLLAGGGEQFF.